Listed below are T cell receptor beta chains from one sample, sequenced in a study of T cells in Graves' hyperthyroidism and ophthalmopathy. TCRdb used MiXCR to reprocess the multiplex PCR reads, holding one entry per CDR3 protein. The sample has 600,000 to 700,000 distinct CDR3 sequences, just under 45% seen once. Sample: peripheral blood or thyroid tissue (not recorded which). These receptors were taken from an adult man with Graves' disease, either hyperthyroidism or ophthalmopathy (not recorded which). Both conserved end residues are part of each CDR3. A D gene is named only where the DNA matches it firmly. Clone size is given for some rows only: seen once, a few or many times, or a class if the clone is expanded.

J gene: TRBJ1-2
D gene: -
clone size: -
V gene: TRBV29-1
CDR3 protein: CSVSAWAYGYTF
CDR3 DNA: TGCAGCGTTTCGGCCTGGGCCTATGGCTACACCTTC

J gene: TRBJ2-5
D gene: -
clone size: -
V gene: TRBV9
CDR3 protein: CASSVYGGIGETQYF
CDR3 DNA: TGTGCCAGCAGCGTCTACGGGGGAATCGGAGAGACCCAGTACTTC

J gene: TRBJ1-5
D gene: -
clone size: -
V gene: TRBV7-4
CDR3 protein: CASSSAGGRNQPQHF
CDR3 DNA: TGTGCCAGCAGCTCGGCGGGGGGACGGAATCAGCCCCAGCATTTT

J gene: TRBJ1-6
D gene: -
clone size: -
V gene: TRBV25-1
CDR3 protein: CASSAAGIVPLHF
CDR3 DNA: TGTGCCAGCAGTGCGGCGGGGATAGTGCCCCTCCACTTT

J gene: TRBJ2-7
D gene: -
clone size: -
V gene: TRBV6-5
CDR3 protein: CASSSIASSRSSYEQYF
CDR3 DNA: TGTGCCAGCAGTTCGATCGCTAGTAGTAGAAGCTCCTACGAGCAGTACTTC

J gene: TRBJ1-6
D gene: -
clone size: few
V gene: TRBV6-5
CDR3 protein: CASTVSQGGGSPLHF
CDR3 DNA: TGTGCCAGCACCGTATCACAGGGAGGAGGGTCACCCCTCCACTTT

J gene: TRBJ1-2
D gene: TRBD1
clone size: few
V gene: TRBV6-1
CDR3 protein: CASRRDRGDYGYTF
CDR3 DNA: TGTGCCAGCAGACGGGACAGGGGGGACTATGGCTACACCTTC

J gene: TRBJ2-2
D gene: TRBD2
clone size: few
V gene: TRBV10-3
CDR3 protein: CASSGVGLAGVRELFF
CDR3 DNA: TGTGCCAGCAGTGGGGTCGGACTAGCGGGAGTAAGGGAGCTGTTTTTT

J gene: TRBJ1-2
D gene: -
clone size: -
V gene: TRBV3-1
CDR3 protein: CASSEGQSYGYTF
CDR3 DNA: TGTGCCAGCAGCGAAGGACAAAGCTATGGCTACACCTTC

J gene: TRBJ2-7
D gene: TRBD2
clone size: -
V gene: TRBV7-8
CDR3 protein: CASSAPRAGGPGEQCF
CDR3 DNA: TGTGCCAGCAGTGCGCCGAGGGCGGGAGGGCCGGGGGAGCAGTGCTTC

J gene: TRBJ1-2
D gene: TRBD1
clone size: -
V gene: TRBV6-5
CDR3 protein: CASSYSTGYYGYTF
CDR3 DNA: TGTGCCAGCAGTTACTCGACAGGGTATTATGGCTACACCTTC

J gene: TRBJ2-7
D gene: -
clone size: few
V gene: TRBV6-5
CDR3 protein: CASSRAEEQYF
CDR3 DNA: TGTGCCAGCAGTAGGGCAGAGGAGCAGTACTTC

J gene: TRBJ2-7
D gene: -
clone size: many
V gene: TRBV7-9
CDR3 protein: CASSPGTQAYEQYF
CDR3 DNA: TGTGCCAGCAGCCCCGGGACACAAGCCTACGAGCAGTACTTC

J gene: TRBJ1-1
D gene: -
clone size: -
V gene: TRBV9
CDR3 protein: CASKPGSNTEAFF
CDR3 DNA: TGTGCCAGCAAACCAGGTTCTAACACTGAAGCTTTCTTT

J gene: TRBJ1-1
D gene: -
clone size: many
V gene: TRBV10-3
CDR3 protein: CAIRLTGLETEAFF
CDR3 DNA: TGTGCCATCAGGCTAACAGGGTTGGAGACTGAAGCTTTCTTT

J gene: TRBJ1-1
D gene: -
clone size: -
V gene: TRBV29-1
CDR3 protein: CSVETGTQNTEAFF
CDR3 DNA: TGCAGCGTTGAAACAGGGACACAGAACACTGAAGCTTTCTTT

J gene: TRBJ1-6
D gene: -
clone size: -
V gene: TRBV10-3
CDR3 protein: CAISREEQRSPLHF
CDR3 DNA: TGTGCCATCAGCAGGGAGGAGCAACGTTCACCCCTCCACTTT

J gene: TRBJ1-1
D gene: -
clone size: many
V gene: TRBV20-1
CDR3 protein: CSARPGVNTEAFF
CDR3 DNA: TGCAGTGCTAGACCTGGGGTGAACACTGAAGCTTTCTTT

J gene: TRBJ1-6
D gene: TRBD1
clone size: -
V gene: TRBV7-2
CDR3 protein: CASSFKTGDTSPLHF
CDR3 DNA: TGTGCCAGCAGCTTTAAGACAGGGGACACCTCACCCCTCCACTTT

J gene: TRBJ2-4
D gene: -
clone size: -
V gene: TRBV29-1
CDR3 protein: CSAGRQDIQYF
CDR3 DNA: TGCAGCGCGGGACGGCAGGACATTCAGTACTTC

J gene: TRBJ1-5
D gene: -
clone size: many
V gene: TRBV19
CDR3 protein: CASSLQGGHQPQHF
CDR3 DNA: TGTGCCAGTAGTCTTCAGGGCGGACATCAGCCCCAGCATTTT

J gene: TRBJ1-4
D gene: -
clone size: few
V gene: TRBV7-4
CDR3 protein: CASSHPSGVFEKLFF
CDR3 DNA: TGTGCCAGCAGCCACCCGTCAGGGGTCTTTGAAAAACTGTTTTTT

J gene: TRBJ2-5
D gene: -
clone size: -
V gene: TRBV9
CDR3 protein: CASSVERQQETQYF
CDR3 DNA: TGTGCCAGCAGCGTTGAGCGCCAGCAAGAGACCCAGTACTTC

J gene: TRBJ1-1
D gene: TRBD1
clone size: -
V gene: TRBV12-3/TRBV12-4
CDR3 protein: CASSLGRTGVTEAFF
CDR3 DNA: TGTGCCAGCAGTTTAGGCCGGACAGGAGTCACTGAAGCTTTCTTT

J gene: TRBJ1-6
D gene: TRBD1
clone size: many
V gene: TRBV5-8
CDR3 protein: CASSLAPGGNSPLHF
CDR3 DNA: TGTGCCAGCAGCTTGGCCCCAGGGGGAAATTCACCCCTCCACTTT

J gene: TRBJ1-5
D gene: TRBD1
clone size: -
V gene: TRBV6-2/TRBV6-3
CDR3 protein: CASSYTGGSRQPQHF
CDR3 DNA: TGTGCCAGCAGTTACACAGGGGGTTCGAGACAGCCCCAGCATTTT

J gene: TRBJ1-1
D gene: TRBD1
clone size: -
V gene: TRBV20-1
CDR3 protein: CSARETGGGTEAFF
CDR3 DNA: TGCAGTGCTAGAGAGACAGGGGGGGGCACTGAAGCTTTCTTT

J gene: TRBJ1-4
D gene: TRBD1
clone size: -
V gene: TRBV20-1
CDR3 protein: CSAGLQGATNEKLFF
CDR3 DNA: TGCAGTGCTGGTTTACAGGGGGCAACTAATGAAAAACTGTTTTTT

J gene: TRBJ2-5
D gene: -
clone size: few
V gene: TRBV6-6
CDR3 protein: CASTSGSAETQYF
CDR3 DNA: TGTGCCAGCACATCCGGATCAGCAGAGACCCAGTACTTC

J gene: TRBJ2-7
D gene: -
clone size: many
V gene: TRBV20-1
CDR3 protein: CSASGDTYEQYF
CDR3 DNA: TGCAGTGCTAGTGGAGATACCTACGAGCAGTACTTC

J gene: TRBJ2-7
D gene: TRBD1
clone size: -
V gene: TRBV10-3
CDR3 protein: CASSERPDRGNEQYF
CDR3 DNA: TGTGCCAGCAGTGAAAGGCCAGACAGGGGCAACGAGCAGTACTTC

J gene: TRBJ2-7
D gene: -
clone size: many
V gene: TRBV25-1
CDR3 protein: CASAAYGSGADEQYF
CDR3 DNA: TGTGCCAGCGCAGCCTACGGGAGCGGAGCTGACGAGCAGTACTTC

J gene: TRBJ1-2
D gene: -
clone size: many
V gene: TRBV7-9
CDR3 protein: CASSLEASAVYGYTF
CDR3 DNA: TGTGCCAGCAGCTTGGAGGCGTCGGCCGTTTATGGCTACACCTTC

J gene: TRBJ2-6
D gene: -
clone size: few
V gene: TRBV6-5
CDR3 protein: CASSLVVVSGANVLTF
CDR3 DNA: TGTGCCAGCAGTTTGGTGGTGGTATCTGGGGCCAACGTCCTGACTTTC

J gene: TRBJ1-2
D gene: TRBD1
clone size: -
V gene: TRBV24-1
CDR3 protein: CATSDRQGGYGYTF
CDR3 DNA: TGTGCCACCAGTGATCGACAGGGAGGCTATGGCTACACCTTC

J gene: TRBJ1-5
D gene: TRBD1
clone size: few
V gene: TRBV19
CDR3 protein: CASSRGPTGTGSNQPQHF
CDR3 DNA: TGTGCCAGTAGTAGGGGGCCCACCGGGACAGGAAGCAATCAGCCCCAGCATTTT

J gene: TRBJ2-5
D gene: -
clone size: -
V gene: TRBV20-1
CDR3 protein: CSARDFRGGQETQYF
CDR3 DNA: TGCAGTGCTAGAGATTTCAGGGGGGGTCAAGAGACCCAGTACTTC

J gene: TRBJ1-1
D gene: TRBD1
clone size: -
V gene: TRBV7-8
CDR3 protein: CASSRGQAPNMNTEAFF
CDR3 DNA: TGTGCCAGCAGCAGAGGACAGGCCCCAAACATGAACACTGAAGCTTTCTTT

J gene: TRBJ2-5
D gene: -
clone size: -
V gene: TRBV29-1
CDR3 protein: CSSGLGPKETQYF
CDR3 DNA: TGCAGCTCGGGACTGGGGCCAAAAGAGACCCAGTACTTC

J gene: TRBJ1-1
D gene: -
clone size: -
V gene: TRBV10-2
CDR3 protein: CASSEILGQGENTEAFF
CDR3 DNA: TGCGCCAGCAGTGAGATCCTCGGGCAGGGAGAGAACACTGAAGCTTTCTTT

J gene: TRBJ1-2
D gene: -
clone size: many
V gene: TRBV10-3
CDR3 protein: CAISEGDGRSNYGYTF
CDR3 DNA: TGTGCCATCAGTGAGGGGGACGGACGATCTAACTATGGCTACACCTTC

J gene: TRBJ1-4
D gene: -
clone size: -
V gene: TRBV6-2/TRBV6-3
CDR3 protein: CASTTPGHLGEKLFF
CDR3 DNA: TGTGCCAGCACCACCCCGGGACACCTTGGTGAAAAACTGTTTTTT

J gene: TRBJ1-4
D gene: -
clone size: few
V gene: TRBV14
CDR3 protein: CASSRSGTTNEKLFF
CDR3 DNA: TGTGCCAGCAGCCGATCAGGGACAACTAATGAAAAACTGTTTTTT

J gene: TRBJ1-6
D gene: -
clone size: -
V gene: TRBV20-1
CDR3 protein: CSASRDDNSPLHF
CDR3 DNA: TGCAGTGCTAGCAGGGACGATAATTCACCCCTCCACTTT

J gene: TRBJ2-7
D gene: -
clone size: -
V gene: TRBV7-2
CDR3 protein: CASTIGIDEQYF
CDR3 DNA: TGTGCCAGCACCATCGGGATCGACGAGCAGTACTTC

J gene: TRBJ2-5
D gene: -
clone size: few
V gene: TRBV7-3
CDR3 protein: CASSYPTSPETQYF
CDR3 DNA: TGTGCCAGCAGCTACCCGACTAGTCCAGAGACCCAGTACTTC

J gene: TRBJ2-7
D gene: -
clone size: many
V gene: TRBV2
CDR3 protein: CASSQDTSEQYF
CDR3 DNA: TGTGCCAGCAGCCAAGATACATCCGAGCAGTACTTC

J gene: TRBJ2-5
D gene: -
clone size: -
V gene: TRBV20-1
CDR3 protein: CSARAHGETQYF
CDR3 DNA: TGCAGTGCTAGAGCTCATGGGGAGACCCAGTACTTC

J gene: TRBJ2-7
D gene: TRBD2
clone size: -
V gene: TRBV7-9
CDR3 protein: CASSSETSGRYSSYEQYF
CDR3 DNA: TGTGCCAGCAGCTCCGAGACTAGCGGGCGGTACTCCTCCTACGAGCAGTACTTC

J gene: TRBJ1-2
D gene: -
clone size: -
V gene: TRBV2
CDR3 protein: CASSFLRNNYGYTF
CDR3 DNA: TGTGCCAGCAGCTTTCTACGGAATAACTATGGCTACACCTTC